This TCR beta chain was documented in a study of blood T cell repertoires in COVID-19. On the study more broadly: Sites across the United States, Italy and Spain contributed samples from acute and convalescent COVID-19. T cells, B-cell-depleted T cells, or PBMCs provided the cDNA or gDNA that served as material.

Those who participated ranged in age from roughly 18 to 90 years and resided in about two dozen US areas. Which cohort a participant joined came from the clinical history participants gave. The method was immunoSEQ multiplex PCR; TCRdb's version includes in-frame clones alone and lacks a portion of them. Of a few hundred thousand clones in the sample, approximately 83% were seen once. Trimming cost V 6 bases and J 0 bases; bases outside gene matches: 5. Germline CDR1 and CDR2: MDHEN and SYDVKM. The CDR3 has 17 amino acids. The chain combines TRBV28 with TRBJ2-2, with TRBD2 matching over 12 bases. This clonotype was obtained from a woman between 45 and 65 years old who had recovered from COVID-19. Sequencing was done on a sample of PBMCs or T cells enriched from blood (not recorded which). The CDR3 sequence is CASRRLAGAANTGELFF. The CDR3 DNA reads as TGTGCCAGCAGAAGACTAGCGGGAGCGGCGAACACCGGGGAGCTGTTTTTT.